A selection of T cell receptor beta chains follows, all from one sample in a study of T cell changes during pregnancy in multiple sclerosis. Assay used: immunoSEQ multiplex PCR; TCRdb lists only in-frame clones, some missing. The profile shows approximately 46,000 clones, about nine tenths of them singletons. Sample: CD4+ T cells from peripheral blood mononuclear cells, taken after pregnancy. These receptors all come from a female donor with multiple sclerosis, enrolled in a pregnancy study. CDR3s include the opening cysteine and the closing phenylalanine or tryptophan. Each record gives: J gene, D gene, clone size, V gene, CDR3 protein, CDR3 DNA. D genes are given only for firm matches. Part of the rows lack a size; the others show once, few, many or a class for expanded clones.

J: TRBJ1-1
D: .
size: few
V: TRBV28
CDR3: CASSSPGHDTEAFF
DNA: TGTGCCAGCAGTTCTCCGGGACACGACACTGAAGCTTTCTTT

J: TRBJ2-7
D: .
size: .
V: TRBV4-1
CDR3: CASSQDRVGNEQYF
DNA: TGCGCCAGCAGCCAAGACAGGGTAGGGAACGAGCAGTACTTC

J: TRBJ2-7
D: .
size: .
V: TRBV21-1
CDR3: CASSKVPGEDEQYF
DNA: TGTGCCAGCAGCAAAGTCCCGGGAGAAGACGAGCAGTACTTC

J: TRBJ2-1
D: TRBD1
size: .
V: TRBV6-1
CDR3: CASTSGQGLNEQFF
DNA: TGTGCCAGCACCTCTGGACAGGGGCTCAATGAGCAGTTCTTC

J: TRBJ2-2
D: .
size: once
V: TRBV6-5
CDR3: CASRRHRDTGELFF
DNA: TGTGCCAGCAGGCGACACAGGGACACCGGGGAGCTGTTTTTT

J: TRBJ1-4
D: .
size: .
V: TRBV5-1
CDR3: CASSPGPGGSNEKLFF
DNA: TGCGCCAGCAGCCCCGGACCCGGGGGGTCTAATGAAAAACTGTTTTTT

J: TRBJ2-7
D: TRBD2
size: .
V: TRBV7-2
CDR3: CASSVGLAGGWEQYF
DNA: TGTGCCAGCAGCGTAGGACTAGCGGGAGGTTGGGAGCAGTACTTC

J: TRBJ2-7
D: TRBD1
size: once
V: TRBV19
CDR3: CASSLRQGVDADEQYF
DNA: TGTGCCAGTAGCCTAAGACAGGGCGTGGACGCCGACGAGCAGTACTTC

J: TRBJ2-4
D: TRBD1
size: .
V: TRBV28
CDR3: CASRQTGRAKNIQYF
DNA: TGTGCCAGCAGGCAGACAGGGAGAGCCAAAAACATTCAGTACTTC

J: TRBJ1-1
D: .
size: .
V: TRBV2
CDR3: CASTQGLYTEAFF
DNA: TGTGCCAGCACCCAGGGTTTGTACACTGAAGCTTTCTTT

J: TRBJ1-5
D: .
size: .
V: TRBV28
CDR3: CASRGGQPQHF
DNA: TGTGCCAGCAGAGGCGGTCAGCCCCAGCATTTT

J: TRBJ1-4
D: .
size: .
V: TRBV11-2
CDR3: CASSLVITDEKLFF
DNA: TGTGCCAGCAGCTTAGTCATAACAGATGAAAAACTGTTTTTT

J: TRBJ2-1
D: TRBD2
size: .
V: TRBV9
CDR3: CASSVAQRDLFF
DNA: TGTGCCAGCAGCGTAGCCCAGCGGGACCTGTTCTTC

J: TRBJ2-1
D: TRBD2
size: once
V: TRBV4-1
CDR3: CASSQVQRLAGNEQFF
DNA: TGCGCCAGCAGCCAAGTCCAGAGACTAGCGGGCAATGAGCAGTTCTTC

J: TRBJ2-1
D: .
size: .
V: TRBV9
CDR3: CASSPQGGVLYSYNEQFF
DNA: TGTGCCAGCAGCCCACAGGGAGGGGTTCTCTACTCTTACAATGAGCAGTTCTTC

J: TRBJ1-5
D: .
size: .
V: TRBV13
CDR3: CASSFGVGKKPQHF
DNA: TGTGCCAGCAGCTTTGGAGTGGGTAAGAAGCCCCAGCATTTT

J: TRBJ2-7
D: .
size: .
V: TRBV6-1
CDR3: CASSALYEQYF
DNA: TGTGCCAGCAGTGCTCTCTACGAGCAGTACTTC

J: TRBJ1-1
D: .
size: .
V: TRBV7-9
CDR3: CASGRDFDGTEAFF
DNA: TGTGCCAGCGGCCGGGATTTCGACGGCACTGAAGCTTTCTTT

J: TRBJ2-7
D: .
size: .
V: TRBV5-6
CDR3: CASSLDPGEIYEQYF
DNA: TGTGCCAGCAGCTTGGACCCAGGGGAAATCTACGAGCAGTACTTC

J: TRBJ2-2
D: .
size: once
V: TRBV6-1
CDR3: CASNKQGATGELFF
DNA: TGTGCCAGCAACAAACAGGGAGCGACCGGGGAGCTGTTTTTT

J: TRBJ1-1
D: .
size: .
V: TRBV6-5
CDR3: CASHRAVSSTEAFF
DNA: TGTGCCAGCCACAGGGCGGTCTCGAGCACTGAAGCTTTCTTT

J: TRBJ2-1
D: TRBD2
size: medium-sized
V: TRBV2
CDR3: CASGRQGLAGVDEQFF
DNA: TGTGCCAGCGGACGCCAGGGACTAGCGGGAGTCGATGAGCAGTTCTTC

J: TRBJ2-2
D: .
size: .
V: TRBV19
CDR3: CASGGFTGELFF
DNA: TGTGCCAGTGGGGGCTTCACCGGGGAGCTGTTTTTT

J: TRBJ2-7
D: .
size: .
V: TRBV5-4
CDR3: CASSGRLVEEQYF
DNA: TGTGCCAGCAGCGGAAGACTAGTAGAAGAGCAGTACTTC

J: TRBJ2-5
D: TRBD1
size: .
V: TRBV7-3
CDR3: CASSKNPGQVETQYF
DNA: TGTGCCAGCAGCAAAAACCCGGGACAGGTCGAGACCCAGTACTTC

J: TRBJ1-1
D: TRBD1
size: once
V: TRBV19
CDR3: CASLKQGIEYTEAFF
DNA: TGTGCCAGCCTGAAACAGGGGATTGAGTACACTGAAGCTTTCTTT

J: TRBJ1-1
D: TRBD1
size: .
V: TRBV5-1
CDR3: CASSSGTGNTEAFF
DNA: TGCGCCAGCAGTTCCGGGACAGGGAACACTGAAGCTTTCTTT

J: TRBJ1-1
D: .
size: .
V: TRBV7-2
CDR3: CASSVYSGQTEAFF
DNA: TGTGCCAGCAGCGTATATTCAGGGCAGACTGAAGCTTTCTTT

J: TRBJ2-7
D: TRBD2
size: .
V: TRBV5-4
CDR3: CASSPGGSYEQYF
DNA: TGTGCCAGCAGCCCCGGGGGGTCCTACGAGCAGTACTTC

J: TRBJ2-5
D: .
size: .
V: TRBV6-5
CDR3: CASRGDIWRQETQYF
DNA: TGTGCCAGCAGGGGGGACATTTGGAGGCAAGAGACCCAGTACTTC

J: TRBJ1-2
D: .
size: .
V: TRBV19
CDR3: CASSMSGQNYGYTF
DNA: TGTGCCAGTAGTATGTCTGGACAGAACTATGGCTACACCTTC

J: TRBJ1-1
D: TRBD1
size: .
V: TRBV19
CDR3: CASNRGWSSGTEAFF
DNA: TGTGCCAGTAACAGGGGGTGGTCTTCGGGCACTGAAGCTTTCTTT

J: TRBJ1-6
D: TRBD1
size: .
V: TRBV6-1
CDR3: CASSEGTGGSPLHF
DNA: TGTGCCAGCAGTGAAGGGACAGGGGGTTCACCCCTCCACTTT

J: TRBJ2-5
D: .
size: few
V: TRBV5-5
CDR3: CASSLQGLETQYF
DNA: TGTGCCAGCAGCTTACAGGGTCTGGAGACCCAGTACTTC

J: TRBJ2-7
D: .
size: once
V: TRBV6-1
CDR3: CASSEFGNRVSYEQYF
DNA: TGTGCCAGCAGTGAATTCGGCAACAGGGTCTCCTACGAGCAGTACTTC

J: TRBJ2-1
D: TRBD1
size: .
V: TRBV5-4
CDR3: CASSAGQVKNEQFF
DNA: TGTGCCAGCAGCGCGGGACAGGTTAAGAATGAGCAGTTCTTC

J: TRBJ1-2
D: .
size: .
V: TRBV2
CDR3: CASRRDPGGGYTF
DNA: TGTGCCAGCAGGAGGGACCCCGGGGGGGGCTACACCTTC

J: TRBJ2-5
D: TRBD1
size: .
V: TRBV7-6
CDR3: CASSLRQGAPSLWETQYF
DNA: TGTGCCAGCAGCTTACGCCAGGGGGCCCCTTCCCTTTGGGAGACCCAGTACTTC

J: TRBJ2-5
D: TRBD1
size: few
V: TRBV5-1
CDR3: CASSPGQGETQYF
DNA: TGCGCCAGCAGCCCCGGACAGGGAGAGACCCAGTACTTC

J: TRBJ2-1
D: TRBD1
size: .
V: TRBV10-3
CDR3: CAIGDRVEQFF
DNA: TGTGCCATCGGAGACAGGGTCGAGCAGTTCTTC

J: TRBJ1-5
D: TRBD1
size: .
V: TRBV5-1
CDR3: CASRGQGEGQPQHF
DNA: TGCGCCAGCCGAGGACAGGGTGAAGGTCAGCCCCAGCATTTT

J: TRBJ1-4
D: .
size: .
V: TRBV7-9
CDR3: CASSLGQGSAEKLFF
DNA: TGTGCCAGCAGCTTAGGTCAGGGGTCGGCTGAAAAACTGTTTTTT

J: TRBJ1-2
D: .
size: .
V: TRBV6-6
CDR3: CASSPSKGYGYTF
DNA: TGTGCCAGCAGCCCTAGTAAGGGGTATGGCTACACCTTC

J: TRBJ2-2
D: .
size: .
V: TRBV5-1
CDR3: CASSFLPGVSDTGELFF
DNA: TGCGCCAGCAGCTTTCTGCCCGGGGTCAGCGACACCGGGGAGCTGTTTTTT

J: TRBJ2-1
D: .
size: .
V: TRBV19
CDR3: CASSILGDKAANEQFF
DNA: TGTGCCAGTAGTATATTAGGGGACAAGGCCGCCAATGAGCAGTTCTTC

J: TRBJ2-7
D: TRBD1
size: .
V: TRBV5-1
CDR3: CASSGRGQSNYEQYF
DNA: TGCGCCAGCTCCGGAAGGGGGCAGTCGAATTACGAGCAGTACTTC

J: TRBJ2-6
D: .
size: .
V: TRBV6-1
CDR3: CASSQVSSGANVLTF
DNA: TGTGCCAGCAGCCAGGTCTCCTCTGGGGCCAACGTCCTGACTTTC

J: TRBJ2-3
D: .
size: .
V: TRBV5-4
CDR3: CASSSDSTDTQYF
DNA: TGTGCCAGCAGCTCGGACTCCACAGATACGCAGTATTTT

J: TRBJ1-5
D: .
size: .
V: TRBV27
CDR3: CASSFLPPWGGANQPQHF
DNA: TGTGCCAGCAGTTTCCTCCCCCCTTGGGGGGGGGCCAATCAGCCCCAGCATTTT

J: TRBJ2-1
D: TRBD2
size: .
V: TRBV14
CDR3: CASSQLSGVLYNEQFF
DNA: TGTGCCAGCAGCCAACTAAGCGGGGTCCTCTACAATGAGCAGTTCTTC

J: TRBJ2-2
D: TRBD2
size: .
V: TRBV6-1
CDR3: CASSDLLAETGELFF
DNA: TGTGCCAGCAGTGACTTACTAGCGGAGACCGGGGAGCTGTTTTTT

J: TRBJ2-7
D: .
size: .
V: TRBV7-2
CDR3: CASSSQGVQYF
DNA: TGTGCCAGCAGCTCTCAGGGTGTGCAGTACTTC

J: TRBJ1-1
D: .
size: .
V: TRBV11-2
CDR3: CASSPGRRFMNTEAFF
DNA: TGTGCCAGCAGCCCCGGGAGGCGGTTCATGAACACTGAAGCTTTCTTT

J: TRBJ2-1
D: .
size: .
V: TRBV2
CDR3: CASSETRTPSSYNEQFF
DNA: TGTGCCAGCAGTGAAACAAGGACTCCCAGCTCCTACAATGAGCAGTTCTTC

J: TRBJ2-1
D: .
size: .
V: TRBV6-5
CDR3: CASSHRDTEYNEQFF
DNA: TGTGCCAGCAGCCACCGGGACACCGAATACAATGAGCAGTTCTTC